Each of the 27 T cell receptor beta chains below was sequenced from the same sample in a study of cytomegalovirus exposure and HLA in healthy donors. Primers for the PCR totalled 60 Vbeta and 13 Jbeta. Method: immunoSEQ multiplex PCR; TCRdb's copy keeps in-frame clones and lacks some. The data hold tens of thousands of clones, with about 70% observed a single time. The specimen sequenced was PBMCs. The receptors were gathered from a woman in her thirties in good health and CMV-seronegative.

This clone showed up just a few times. The rearrangement uses TRBV11-3 and TRBJ2-5, with 7 bases that match TRBD2. The CDR3 length is 17 residues. Germline CDR1 and CDR2: SGHNT and YENEEA. The ends lost 5 bases at V and 2 bases at J; junction bases unmatched: 14. The CDR3 region is CASSPGRAGRGQETQYF. CDR3 bases: TGTGCCAGCAGCCCCGGGCGAGCGGGGCGAGGTCAAGAGACCCAGTACTTC.

The V gene is TRBV12-5, the J gene TRBJ2-6; no reliable D call. Trimming shortened V by 8 bases and J by 1 base, and 3 bases separated the two germline ends. This CDR3 spans 12 amino acids. The germline V gene encodes CDR1 LGHNT and CDR2 FRNRAP. The chain's CDR3 is CASSSGANVLTF. The CDR3 DNA is TGTGCTAGTTCATCTGGGGCCAACGTCCTGACTTTC.

This clone was seen a few times. This chain connects TRBV27 to TRBJ2-5, with unresolved D. This CDR3 is 12 amino acids long. V lost 8 bases and J 0 bases, leaving 7 bases between the germline ends. Germline lookup yields CDR1 MNHEY and CDR2 SMNVEV (reference sequence). CDR3 region: CASGLYQETQYF. The CDR3 bases are TGTGCCAGCGGGCTGTACCAAGAGACCCAGTACTTC.

Turning to this clone: Other nucleotide sequences in the sample specify the same CDR3. V gene TRBV5-4 combines with J gene TRBJ1-4; 8 nucleotides match TRBD1. Germline lookup yields CDR1 SGHNT and CDR2 YYREEE (reference sequence). This CDR3 contains 14 residues. Unmatched junction bases numbered 6, after V lost 4 bases and J lost 7 bases. CDR3 amino acids: CASSLGQGGEKLFF. Here the CDR3 DNA reads TGTGCCAGCAGCCTCGGACAGGGTGGTGAAAAACTGTTTTTT.

This clone has a handful of counts. The chain uses TRBV6-6 and TRBJ1-5; 8 bases agree with TRBD1. V trimming: 0 bases; J trimming: 5 bases; junction bases outside the gene matches: 3. The length of the CDR3 is 15 residues. Germline V gene lookup returns CDR1 MNHNY and CDR2 SVGAGI (reference sequence). The CDR3 spells CASSYSDRDYQPQHF. CDR3 sequence (DNA): TGTGCCAGCAGTTACTCGGACAGGGACTATCAGCCCCAGCATTTT.

This clone was detected a few times. The rearrangement joins TRBV15 to TRBJ2-1; 7 bases match TRBD2. This CDR3 has 15 residues. The V gene's germline CDR1 is LNHNV and CDR2 YYDKDF (reference sequence). The junction had 5 bases not matched to a gene; V was cut back by 0 bases and J by 6 bases. In nucleotides, the CDR3 is TGTGCCACCAGCAGAGACAGCGGGGTACCCAATGAGCAGTTCTTC. This sequence encodes CATSRDSGVPNEQFF.

The chain has TRBV21-1 and TRBJ1-1; the D call of TRBD1 is as the table states it, not checked on the DNA. TRBV21-1 is deemed a pseudogene. The CDR3 is 15 amino acids. The CDR3 spells CASSTHGQINTEAFF. CDR3 DNA sequence: TGTGCCAGCAGCACTCATGGACAGATCAACACTGAAGCTTTCTTT.

This clone has a single count. The chain is built from TRBV5-1 and TRBJ2-1; 12 bases line up with TRBD2. This CDR3 is 16 amino acids long. The ends lost 2 bases at V and 5 bases at J; junction bases unmatched: 5. Germline CDR1 and CDR2: SGHRS and YFSETQ. The CDR3 nucleotides are TGCGCCAGCAGCTTAACTAGCGGGGGGAAAAACAATGAGCAGTTCTTC. It is translated as CASSLTSGGKNNEQFF.

The chain couples TRBV2 to TRBJ2-5; TRBD1 is a possible D gene (5 bases). V lost 2 bases to trimming and J lost 2 bases, with 9 bases between them. This CDR3 contains 14 residues. Germline V CDR1 and CDR2: SNHLY, FYNNEI. The CDR3 here is CASSEKQVQETQYF. DNA of the CDR3: TGTGCCAGCAGTGAAAAACAGGTGCAAGAGACCCAGTACTTC.

The table lists this clone with a few counts. This chain links TRBV6-5 with TRBJ2-7; 9 nucleotides match TRBD1. Germline CDR1 and CDR2: MNHEY and SVGAGI. The J segment lost 0 bases and the V segment lost 4 bases, leaving 4 bases of the junction unmatched. This CDR3 region has 15 residues. DNA of the CDR3: TGTGCCAGCAGTTTTCAGACAGGGGGCTCCTACGAGCAGTACTTC. This translates into CASSFQTGGSYEQYF.

The chain uses TRBV5-5 and TRBJ1-3; the D gene is possibly TRBD1 (5 bases). The CDR3 extends over 16 amino acids. Germline CDR1 SGHKS, CDR2 YYEKEE (reference sequence). The V end was cut by 4 bases, the J end by 7 bases, with 21 bases between. This chain's CDR3 is CASSRDSGRAGNTIYF. The CDR3 bases are TGTGCCAGCAGCCGTGATTCGGGCAGGGCGGGGAACACCATATATTTT. Full variable domain (rest looked up from reference TRBV5-5 and TRBJ1-3): DAGVTQSPTHLIKTRGQQVTLRCSPISGHKSVSWYQQVLGQGPQFIFQYYEKEERGRGNFPDRFSARQFPNYSSELNVNALLLGDSALYLCASSRDSGRAGNTIYFGEGSWLTVV.

A note on this clone: A junction end diverges from the germline sequence, so it may reflect a read error. V usage is TRBV28 and J usage is TRBJ2-7, with 10 bases lining up with TRBD1. Germline V gene data show CDR1 as MDHEN and CDR2 as SYDVKM. The length of the CDR3 is 15 residues. In nucleotides, the CDR3 is TGTGCCAGCAGTTTGGGGACAGGGGTCTCCCACGAGCAGTACTTC. Translation gives CASSLGTGVSHEQYF. Supplemented by reference TRBV28 and TRBJ2-7, the full variable domain reads DVKVTQSSRYLVKRTGEKVFLECVQDMDHENMFWYRQDPGLGLRLIYFSYDVKMKEKGDIPEGYSVSREKKERFSLILESASTNQTSMYLCASSLGTGVSHEQYFGPGTRLTVT.

This clone was seen a single time. The V call is TRBV6-6, the J call TRBJ1-4; 8 bases agree with TRBD1. This CDR3 is built from 14 residues. The V gene end was trimmed by 8 bases and the J gene end by 5 bases; junction bases not matched to a gene: 7. The V gene's germline CDR1 is MNHNY and CDR2 SVGAGI (reference sequence). The CDR3 loop reads CASRPTGGNEKLFF. CDR3 DNA: TGTGCCAGCCGCCCTACAGGGGGGAATGAAAAACTGTTTTTT.

This rearrangement joins TRBV15 to TRBJ1-2, with TRBD1 matching 8 bases. The V gene's germline CDR1 is LNHNV and CDR2 YYDKDF (reference sequence). This CDR3 contains 13 residues. The V and J ends lost 9 bases and 6 bases, in that order; junction bases with no gene match: 9. The CDR3: CATDRGGTDGYTF. In DNA form, the CDR3 reads TGTGCCACTGACAGGGGAGGGACTGATGGCTACACCTTC.

The chain has TRBV5-4 and TRBJ2-3, with 10 bases matching TRBD2. This CDR3 has 13 amino acids. Germline V CDR1 and CDR2: SGHNT, YYREEE (reference sequence). V lost 10 bases to trimming and J lost 1 base; unmatched junction nucleotides: 3. For the CDR3, the DNA is TGTGCCTCTCTAGCGGGGGGCACAGATACGCAGTATTTT. It specifies CASLAGGTDTQYF.

Points on this clone: The missing conserved phenylalanine or tryptophan at the end of this CDR3 makes a read error likely. V is TRBV2 and J is TRBJ1-4; D possibly corresponds to TRBD1 (6 bases). Germline-derived CDR1 and CDR2 are SNHLY and FYNNEI. Between the trimmed V and J ends, which lost 5 bases and 4 bases, there was a span of 11 bases. This CDR3 is built from 14 residues. CDR3 residues: CASSRQVINEKLFV. CDR3 DNA sequence: TGTGCCAGCAGTAGACAGGTCATTAATGAAAAACTGTTTGTT.

This rearrangement joins TRBV12-5 to TRBJ2-1, with 9 positions matching TRBD2. Germline-derived CDR1 and CDR2 are LGHNT and FRNRAP. This CDR3 spans 18 amino acids. The junction had 9 bases not matched to a gene; V was cut back by 3 bases and J by 0 bases. Here the CDR3 reads CASGFSLAGLSSYNEQFF. The CDR3 DNA reads as TGTGCTAGTGGTTTTAGTCTAGCGGGGCTTAGCTCCTACAATGAGCAGTTCTTC.

The gene calls are TRBV30 and TRBJ2-7, with D possibly being TRBD1 (6 bases). V lost 2 bases, J lost 3 bases, and 8 bases lay in between. Germline V gene data show CDR1 as GTSNPN and CDR2 as SVGIG (reference sequence). The CDR3 is 12 residues long. CDR3 in amino acids: CAWSLDSYEQYF. DNA for the CDR3: TGTGCCTGGAGTCTGGACAGCTACGAGCAGTACTTC.

This sequence joins TRBV15 and TRBJ2-1; 7 nucleotides match TRBD1. The trim removed 1 base at V and 2 bases at J, leaving 8 bases unmatched. Germline-derived CDR1 and CDR2 are LNHNV and YYDKDF (reference sequence). The CDR3 sequence is 17 residues long. The CDR3 DNA reads TGTGCCACCAGCAGAGCGACCGGGACAGTACCCTACAATGAGCAGTTCTTC. Its protein product is CATSRATGTVPYNEQFF.

The genes are TRBV11-2 and TRBJ2-5; D uncertain. The V gene lost 5 bases and the J gene lost 4 bases, with 5 bases spanning the gap. Germline V gene data show CDR1 as SGHAT and CDR2 as FQNNGV. CDR3 length equals 11 residues. The CDR3: CASSAGETQYF. As DNA, the CDR3 is TGTGCCAGCAGCGCCGGAGAGACCCAGTACTTC.

The chain employs TRBV10-3 and TRBJ1-1; tentative D call: TRBD1 (5 bases). CDR3 length equals 14 residues. V was shortened by 0 bases and J by 4 bases, with 9 bases between the two germline ends. Germline CDR1 and CDR2: ENHRY and SYGVKD. The DNA of the CDR3 is TGTGCCATCAGTGAGTCGGGGGGTGGCACTGAAGCTTTCTTT. This translates into CAISESGGGTEAFF.

The CDR3 reads CASIPDSSYNSPLHF. In DNA, the CDR3 is TGTGCCAGCATTCCTGACAGCTCCTATAATTCACCCCTCCACTTT. The V and J genes are TRBV2 and TRBJ1-6; the D gene is possibly TRBD1 (5 bases). CDR3 size: 15 residues. In germline, CDR1 is SNHLY, CDR2 FYNNEI. Trimming cost V 7 bases and J 0 bases, with 10 bases left between them.

This rearrangement joins TRBV7-2 to TRBJ2-5; TRBD2 matches at 7 bases. Trimming at V came to 0 bases and at J to 5 bases, leaving 9 bases not matched to a gene. The germline gives CDR1 SGHTA, CDR2 FQGNSA. This CDR3 has 16 residues. In nucleotides, the CDR3 is TGTGCCAGCAGCTTAGCGGGCGGGGGTACTTATGAGACCCAGTACTTC. Its translation: CASSLAGGGTYETQYF.

CDR3 nucleotide sequence: TGTGCCACCAGCTCCTGGGAGACAGGGATTCATGAAGCTTTCTTT. The encoded protein is CATSSWETGIHEAFF. The chain is built from TRBV15 and TRBJ1-1; 7 bases are a match to TRBD1. The V gene end was trimmed by 5 bases and the J gene end by 7 bases; junction bases not matched to a gene: 13. Looked up from germline, CDR1 is LNHNV and CDR2 is YYDKDF (reference sequence). This CDR3 is built from 15 residues.

The rearrangement uses TRBV6-5 and TRBJ1-2; TRBD1 agrees at 8 bases. In germline, CDR1 is MNHEY, CDR2 SVGAGI. The length of the CDR3 is 13 residues. J lost 8 bases, V lost 7 bases, and 9 bases had no gene match. CDR3 residues: CASTPGQGRGYTF. DNA for the CDR3: TGTGCCAGCACCCCAGGACAGGGACGGGGCTACACCTTC.

In this sample, this clone turned up once. The chain carries TRBV5-1 and TRBJ1-2, with TRBD1 identical over 9 bases. Germline V CDR1 and CDR2: SGHRS, YFSETQ. This CDR3 region has 15 residues. Trimming at V came to 4 bases and at J to 7 bases, leaving 11 bases not matched to a gene. CDR3 residues: CASSTSTGGAVGYTF. In DNA, the CDR3 is TGCGCCAGCAGCACTTCGACAGGGGGGGCTGTTGGCTACACCTTC.

This chain links TRBV29-1 with TRBJ2-5; 12 bases map to TRBD2. From germline, CDR1 is SQVTM and CDR2 ANQGSEA. The V gene end was trimmed by 5 bases and the J gene end by 11 bases; junction bases not matched to a gene: 15. This CDR3 is built from 15 residues. CDR3 region: CSVSKGTTSGGPQYF. Here the CDR3 DNA reads TGCAGCGTTTCGAAGGGGACCACTAGCGGGGGGCCTCAGTACTTC.